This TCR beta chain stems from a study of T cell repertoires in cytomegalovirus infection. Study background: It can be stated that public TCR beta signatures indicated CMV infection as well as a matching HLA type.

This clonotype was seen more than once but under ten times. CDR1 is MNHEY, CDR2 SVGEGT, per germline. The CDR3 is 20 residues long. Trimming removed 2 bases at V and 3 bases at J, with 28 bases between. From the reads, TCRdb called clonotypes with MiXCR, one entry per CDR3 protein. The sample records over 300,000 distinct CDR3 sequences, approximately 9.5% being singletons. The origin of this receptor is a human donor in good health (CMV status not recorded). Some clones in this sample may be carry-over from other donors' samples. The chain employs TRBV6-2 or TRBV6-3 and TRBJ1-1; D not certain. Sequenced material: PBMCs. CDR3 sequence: CASSYPSLQWSGPRDTEAFF. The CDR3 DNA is TGTGCCAGCAGTTACCCTTCACTTCAGTGGAGCGGCCCCCGAGACACTGAAGCTTTCTTT.